The 26 T cell receptor beta chains below all came from one sample that was sequenced in a study of cytomegalovirus exposure and HLA in healthy donors. 60 Vbeta and 13 Jbeta primers were used in PCR. Here immunoSEQ multiplex PCR was the method, and the copy in TCRdb shows in-frame clones only, minus some. This sample has 150,000 to 190,000 clones, with roughly 85% found just once. The sample comprised PBMCs. These receptors came from a woman aged 18-29 years in good health and CMV-seronegative.

This clone was detected only a few times. The J gene is TRBJ1-4, the V gene TRBV4-3; D uncertain. There are 17 residues in the CDR3. CDR1 is LGHNA and CDR2 is YSLEER in the germline V gene. V dropped 1 base and J dropped 0 bases, with 12 bases sitting between them. The CDR3 loop is CASSQVGRSATNEKLFF. In nucleotides, the CDR3 is TGCGCCAGCAGCCAAGTAGGCAGGTCGGCAACTAATGAAAAACTGTTTTTT.

This chain connects TRBV5-1 to TRBJ1-3, with TRBD1 matching over 7 bases. Germline lookup yields CDR1 SGHRS and CDR2 YFSETQ. The V gene end was trimmed by 4 bases and the J gene end by 4 bases; junction bases not matched to a gene: 5. There are 14 residues in the CDR3. The CDR3, as DNA: TGCGCCAGCAGCCATGGGACAGTCGGAAACACCATATATTTT. This translates into CASSHGTVGNTIYF.

The V gene is TRBV5-4, the J gene TRBJ2-3; the match to TRBD2 covers 8 bases. V shed 7 bases, J shed 1 base, and the junction held 11 bases outside the gene matches. Per germline, CDR1 SGHNT and CDR2 YYREEE (reference sequence). The CDR3 is 16 residues long. The CDR3 DNA follows: TGTGCCAGCTTCGACCCCGCGGGGGGTCGCACAGATACGCAGTATTTT. The encoded protein is CASFDPAGGRTDTQYF.

This clone was seen just once. V usage is TRBV10-3 and J usage is TRBJ1-2, with TRBD1 identical over 7 bases. This CDR3 has 12 amino acids. CDR1 is ENHRY and CDR2 is SYGVKD in the germline V gene. V dropped 7 bases and J dropped 4; count of bases not matched to a gene: 3. The CDR3 reads CAITGDSYGYTF. CDR3 coding DNA: TGTGCCATCACCGGGGACAGCTATGGCTACACCTTC.

This sequence joins TRBV29-1 and TRBJ2-3; D is unresolved. Germline values: CDR1 SQVTM, CDR2 ANQGSEA. The V end lost 3 bases, the J end lost 0 bases, and 7 bases lay between the germline ends. The CDR3 spans 13 residues. The CDR3 sequence is CSVDTGSTDTQYF. Written as DNA, the CDR3 is TGCAGCGTTGATACTGGTAGCACAGATACGCAGTATTTT.

The chain combines TRBV30 with TRBJ1-2; D gene uncertain. The CDR3 is 13 residues long. V was trimmed by 4 bases and J by 5 bases, leaving 14 bases between them. Germline CDR1 reads GTSNPN; CDR2 reads SVGIG (reference sequence). In nucleotides, the CDR3 is TGTGCCTGGACCCCGTCCGCACGGTATGGCTACACCTTC. Translation: CAWTPSARYGYTF. Based on the CDR3 plus reference TRBV30 and TRBJ1-2, the full variable domain is SQTIHQWPATLVQPVGSPLSLECTVEGTSNPNLYWYRQAAGRGLQLLFYSVGIGQISSEVPQNLSASRPQDRQFILSSKKLLLSDSGFYLCAWTPSARYGYTFGSGTRLTVV.

As regards this clone: Other DNA variants within this sample encode the same CDR3. The CDR3 coding sequence is TGTGCCTGGAGTTTCGGACAGGAGTTTTCCCTGAACACTGAAGCTTTCTTT. Protein: CAWSFGQEFSLNTEAFF. This chain joins TRBV30 and TRBJ1-1; 7 nucleotides agree with TRBD1. V was clipped by 2 bases and J by 0 bases; unmatched bases: 12. There are 17 residues in the CDR3. Germline CDR1 GTSNPN, CDR2 SVGIG (reference sequence).

The table lists this clone with a count of one. The chain combines TRBV19 with TRBJ2-7; 16 bases agree with TRBD2. Trimming at V came to 5 bases and at J to 2 bases, leaving 6 bases not matched to a gene. This CDR3 is 17 amino acids long. CDR1 LNHDA and CDR2 SQIVND come from the germline V gene (reference sequence). In DNA, the CDR3 is TGTGCCAGTAGTCGGGGGACTAGCGGGAGGGTGCCCTACGAGCAGTACTTC. Translated: CASSRGTSGRVPYEQYF.

The chain couples TRBV7-3 to TRBJ2-5, with 13 positions matching TRBD2. The DNA end is more similar to TRBJ2-7, so the J call may be wrong. Germline assignment: CDR1 SGHTA and CDR2 FQGTGA. The CDR3 length is 15 residues. The CDR3, as DNA: TGTGCCAGCAGGTCACTAGCGGGAGGGAGGTACGAGCAGTACTTC. Protein product: CASRSLAGGRYEQYF.

This clone showed up just once. The CDR3 DNA follows: TGTGCCAGCAGCGCAGGGACAGGGGCGAGCTCTGGAAACACCATATATTTT. Protein: CASSAGTGASSGNTIYF. The chain uses TRBV9 and TRBJ1-3; 10 bases agree with TRBD1. Germline CDR1 is SGDLS and CDR2 is YYNGEE. With 3 bases clipped from V and 0 bases from J, the junction kept 6 bases outside the gene matches. The CDR3 totals 17 residues.

V gene TRBV5-6 combines with J gene TRBJ1-6; 10 bases agree with TRBD1. CDR1 and CDR2 from the germline V gene are SGHDT and YYEEEE. This CDR3 region has 15 residues. V was pared by 3 bases and J by 6 bases, with 3 bases of the junction left unmatched. The CDR3 bases are TGTGCCAGCAGCTGGGGGACAGGGGCTAATTCACCCCTCCACTTT. It is translated as CASSWGTGANSPLHF. The complete variable domain, with remaining parts taken from reference TRBV5-6 and TRBJ1-6, reads DAGVTQSPTHLIKTRGQQVTLRCSPKSGHDTVSWYQQALGQGPQFIFQYYEEEERQRGNFPDRFSGHQFPNYSSELNVNALLLGDSALYLCASSWGTGANSPLHFGNGTRLTVT.

V and J are TRBV28 and TRBJ2-2, with unresolved D. Trimming removed 4 bases from V and 5 bases from J, with 17 bases in between. This CDR3 comprises 16 residues. Germline V CDR1 and CDR2: MDHEN, SYDVKM. In nucleotides, the CDR3 is TGTGCCAGCAGTTCCCCTCACGGTCCCCGAACCGGGGAGCTGTTTTTT. It is translated as CASSSPHGPRTGELFF.

The chain joins TRBV7-6 to TRBJ2-3; no firm D call. Between the trimmed V and J ends, which lost 0 bases and 1 base, there was a span of 8 bases. The CDR3 extends over 15 amino acids. CDR1 is SGHVS and CDR2 is FNYEAQ in the germline V gene. The chain's CDR3 is CASSLAAIGTDTQYF. The CDR3 nucleotides read TGTGCCAGCAGCTTAGCAGCTATCGGCACAGATACGCAGTATTTT.

The chain combines TRBV5-1 with TRBJ2-5, with 8 bases aligning to TRBD1. Germline lookup yields CDR1 SGHRS and CDR2 YFSETQ. J gave up 4 bases and V 4 bases, and 9 bases lay outside the gene matches. The CDR3 runs to 15 residues. In nucleotides, the CDR3 is TGCGCCAGCAGCCCCCCGGGACAGGTGGGAGAGACCCAGTACTTC. The encoded protein is CASSPPGQVGETQYF.

V gene TRBV5-1 combines with J gene TRBJ2-3; TRBD2 matches at 8 bases. CDR1 and CDR2 from the germline V gene are SGHRS and YFSETQ. The V and J ends lost 6 bases and 4 bases, in that order; junction bases with no gene match: 10. CDR3 length equals 15 residues. CDR3 sequence: CASTEAGDEADTQYF. The CDR3 DNA follows: TGCGCCAGCACCGAAGCGGGAGATGAGGCAGATACGCAGTATTTT.

This clone appeared a single time. The rearrangement uses TRBV7-2 and TRBJ2-7, with 11 nucleotides matching TRBD2. V gave up 6 bases and J gave up 6 bases; unmatched junction bases: 7. The germline CDR1 and CDR2 sequences are SGHTA and FQGNSA. The CDR3 length is 14 residues. The CDR3 DNA is TGTGCCAGCAGTTCCGGGACTAGCGGAACCGAGCAGTACTTC. Residues: CASSSGTSGTEQYF.

The CDR3 protein is CASSFRGETQYF. CDR3 DNA sequence: TGTGCCAGCAGCTTTAGGGGGGAGACCCAGTACTTC. The chain uses TRBV7-2 and TRBJ2-5, with a weak D call TRBD1 (6 bases). Germline loops: CDR1 SGHTA, CDR2 FQGNSA. The CDR3 has 12 amino acids. V was trimmed by 3 bases and J by 5 bases, leaving 7 bases between them.

V gene TRBV20-1 combines with J gene TRBJ1-2; maybe TRBD1 (6 bases). Trimming shortened V by 1 base and J by 10 bases, and 10 bases separated the two germline ends. This CDR3 spans 11 amino acids. CDR1 DFQATT and CDR2 SNEGSKA come from the germline V gene (reference sequence). CDR3 bases: TGCAGTGCTAGAGCGGGGGGGCTCTACACCTTC. Protein sequence: CSARAGGLYTF.

Here the CDR3 DNA reads TGTGCCAGCAGGCAGGACAGGGCACTGGCGGGCTATGGCTACACCTTC. It specifies CASRQDRALAGYGYTF. V is TRBV27 and J is TRBJ1-2; 8 bases map to TRBD1. V shed 6 bases and J 4 bases; nucleotides not matched to a gene: 13. The CDR3 contains 16 residues. From germline, CDR1 is MNHEY and CDR2 SMNVEV (reference sequence).

This clone was observed a single time. V and J are TRBV19 and TRBJ2-7, with TRBD2 as a possible D gene (7 bases). Germline V gene lookup returns CDR1 LNHDA and CDR2 SQIVND (reference sequence). The germline V and J ends were trimmed by 4 bases and 2 bases, with 18 bases remaining between them. CDR3 length: 16 amino acids. The DNA for the CDR3 is TGTGCCAGTAGTACCCGGGGAGGGACAATCGCCTACGAGCAGTACTTC. The encoded protein is CASSTRGGTIAYEQYF. The variable domain in full, completed from reference TRBV19 and TRBJ2-7, reads DGGITQSPKYLFRKEGQNVTLSCEQNLNHDAMYWYRQDPGQGLRLIYYSQIVNDFQKGDIAEGYSVSREKKESFPLTVTSAQKNPTAFYLCASSTRGGTIAYEQYFGPGTRLTVT.

The chain employs TRBV19 and TRBJ1-5; possible D gene TRBD1, 6 bases. The V and J ends lost 6 bases and 4 bases respectively, with 10 bases between them. Germline V CDR1 and CDR2: LNHDA, SQIVND (reference sequence). The CDR3 is 13 residues long. The CDR3 nucleotides read TGTGCCAGTAGCTTCGACAGGAATCAGCCCCAGCATTTT. It yields the protein CASSFDRNQPQHF.

The rearrangement joins TRBV7-3 to TRBJ1-5, with no clear D. The CDR3 has 13 residues. Trimming pared 2 bases from V and 2 bases from J, leaving 4 bases between. Per the germline V gene, CDR1 is SGHTA and CDR2 is FQGTGA. The DNA of the CDR3 is TGTGCCAGCAGCTTATTCGGCAATCAGCCCCAGCATTTT. This sequence encodes CASSLFGNQPQHF. Supplemented by reference TRBV7-3 and TRBJ1-5, the full variable domain reads GAGVSQTPSNKVTEKGKYVELRCDPISGHTALYWYRQSLGQGPEFLIYFQGTGAADDSGLPNDRFFAVRPEGSVSTLKIQRTERGDSAVYLCASSLFGNQPQHFGDGTRLSIL.

V usage is TRBV2 and J usage is TRBJ1-1; D is undetermined. Looked up from germline, CDR1 is SNHLY and CDR2 is FYNNEI. V lost 9 bases to trimming and J lost 0 bases, with 11 bases between them. The CDR3 covers 13 residues. This CDR3 reads CASQVFLNTEAFF. The CDR3, as DNA: TGTGCCAGTCAGGTGTTCCTGAACACTGAAGCTTTCTTT.

V usage is TRBV7-2 and J usage is TRBJ1-3, with 8 positions matching TRBD1. Germline CDR1 is SGHTA and CDR2 is FQGNSA. This CDR3 comprises 18 residues. Trimming cost V 0 bases and J 1 base; bases outside gene matches: 8. The CDR3 is CASSLAVGQGTSGNTIYF. The CDR3 DNA reads TGTGCCAGCAGCTTAGCCGTCGGACAGGGTACGTCTGGAAACACCATATATTTT.

CDR3 sequence: CASSSSRTGNTEAFF. The CDR3 coding sequence is TGTGCCAGCAGTAGTTCCCGGACAGGGAACACTGAAGCTTTCTTT. V is TRBV2 and J is TRBJ1-1; TRBD1 aligns across 7 bases. Looked up from germline, CDR1 is SNHLY and CDR2 is FYNNEI. The CDR3 has 15 amino acids. Trimming cost V 5 bases and J 1 base; bases outside gene matches: 7.

The J gene is TRBJ1-4, the V gene TRBV13; possibly TRBD1 for D (5 bases). CDR3 length: 15 residues. V lost 0 bases and J 10 bases, leaving 15 bases between the germline ends. Germline loops: CDR1 PRHDT, CDR2 FYEKMQ (reference sequence). For the CDR3, the DNA is TGTGCCAGCAGCTTAGGAGGGAGGGGACCTACAAAACTGTTTTTT. Amino acid sequence: CASSLGGRGPTKLFF.